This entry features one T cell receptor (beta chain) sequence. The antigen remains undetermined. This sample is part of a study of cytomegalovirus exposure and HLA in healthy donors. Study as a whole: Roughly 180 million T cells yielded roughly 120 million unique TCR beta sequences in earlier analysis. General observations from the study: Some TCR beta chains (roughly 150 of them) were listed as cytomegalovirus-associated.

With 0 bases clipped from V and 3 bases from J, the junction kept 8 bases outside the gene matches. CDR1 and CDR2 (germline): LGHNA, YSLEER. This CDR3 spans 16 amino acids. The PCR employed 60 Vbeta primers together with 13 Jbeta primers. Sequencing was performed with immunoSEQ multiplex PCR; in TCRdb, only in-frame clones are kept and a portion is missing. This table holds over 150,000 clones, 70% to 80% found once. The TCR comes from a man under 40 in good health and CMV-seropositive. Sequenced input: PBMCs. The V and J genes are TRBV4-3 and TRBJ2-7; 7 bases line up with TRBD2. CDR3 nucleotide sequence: TGCGCCAGCAGCCAAGAGGGGAGGGGCGAAAGCTACGAGCAGTACTTC. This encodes CASSQEGRGESYEQYF.